A selection of T cell receptor beta chains follows, all from one sample in a study of cytomegalovirus exposure and HLA in healthy donors. This table comes from immunoSEQ multiplex PCR, and its TCRdb copy is limited to in-frame clones, with some not included. The sample shows 40,000 to 45,000 clones, around half of them seen only once. The sample was PBMCs. These receptors were taken from a human donor in good health. Both conserved end residues are part of each CDR3. Fields, in order: V gene, CDR3 length, J gene, CDR3 protein.

TRBV10-2	14	TRBJ1-2	CASKEQGAATGYTF
TRBV7-9	14	TRBJ2-7	CASSFGTATYEQYF
TRBV2	15	TRBJ2-1	CASSARQGAANEQFF
TRBV10-1	14	TRBJ1-5	CASSSGEVRQPQHF
TRBV9	15	TRBJ1-1	CASSVGATPSGEAFF
TRBV7-8	17	TRBJ2-7	CASSFLPAGGPSYEQYF
TRBV27	17	TRBJ2-1	CASSSPVGNWGGNEQFF
TRBV4-2	19	TRBJ2-7	CASSSRGVLAGGGSYEQYF
TRBV30	14	TRBJ2-1	CAWNLGRAIDEQFF
TRBV4-3	15	TRBJ1-1	CASSQQQGMNTEAFF
TRBV9	14	TRBJ1-4	CASSPRTFAEKLFF
TRBV4-3	16	TRBJ2-1	CASSQEAGGGGNEQFF
TRBV27	19	TRBJ2-7	CASSSLQKVRATILREQYF
TRBV28	16	TRBJ1-5	CASSFAGGDGNQPQHF
TRBV28	18	TRBJ1-2	CASPRRKRTGILYYGYTF
TRBV6-6	13	TRBJ1-5	CASSYDVRGPQHF
TRBV5-1	16	TRBJ2-1	CASSLRWTSGLNEQFF
TRBV15	16	TRBJ2-5	CATSRAGSSGSVDQYF
TRBV7-9	15	TRBJ2-4	CASSSGDLAKNIQYF
TRBV7-6	16	TRBJ1-5	CASSLGQAGSNQPQHF
TRBV4-1	14	TRBJ2-5	CASSSDRNQETQYF
TRBV11-2	12	TRBJ2-1	CASSFTGGEQFF
TRBV7-2	14	TRBJ1-1	CASSWTGGRTEAFF